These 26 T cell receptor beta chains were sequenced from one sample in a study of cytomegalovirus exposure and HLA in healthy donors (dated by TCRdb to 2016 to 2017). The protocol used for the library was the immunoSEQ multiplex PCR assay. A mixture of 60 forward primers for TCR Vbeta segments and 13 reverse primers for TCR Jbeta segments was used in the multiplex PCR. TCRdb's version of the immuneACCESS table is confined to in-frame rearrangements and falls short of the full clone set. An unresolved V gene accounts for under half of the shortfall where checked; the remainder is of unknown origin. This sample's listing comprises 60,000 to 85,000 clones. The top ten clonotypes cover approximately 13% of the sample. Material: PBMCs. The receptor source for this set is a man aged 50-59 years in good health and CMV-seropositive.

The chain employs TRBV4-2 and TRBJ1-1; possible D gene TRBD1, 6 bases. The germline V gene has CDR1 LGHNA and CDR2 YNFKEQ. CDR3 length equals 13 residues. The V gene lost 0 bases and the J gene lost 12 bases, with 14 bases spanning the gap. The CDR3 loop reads CASSQDKNRATFF. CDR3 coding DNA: TGTGCCAGCAGCCAAGATAAGAACAGGGCCACTTTCTTT.

This CDR3 reads CASSLPGDAEAFF. CDR3 nucleotide sequence: TGCGCCAGCAGCCTTCCGGGGGACGCTGAAGCTTTCTTT. V and J are TRBV4-1 and TRBJ1-1; a weak D match, TRBD1 (5 bases). The germline gives CDR1 MGHRA, CDR2 YSYEKL. Trimming shortened V by 4 bases and J by 6 bases, and 12 bases separated the two germline ends. CDR3 length: 13 residues.

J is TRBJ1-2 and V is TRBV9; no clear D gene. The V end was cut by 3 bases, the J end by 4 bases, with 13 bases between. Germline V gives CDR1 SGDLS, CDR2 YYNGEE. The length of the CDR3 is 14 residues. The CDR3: CASSGGEFSYGYTF. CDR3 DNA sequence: TGTGCCAGCAGCGGAGGAGAATTCTCCTATGGCTACACCTTC. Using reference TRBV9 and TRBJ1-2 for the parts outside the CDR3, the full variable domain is DSGVTQTPKHLITATGQRVTLRCSPRSGDLSVYWYQQSLDQGLQFLIQYYNGEERAKGNILERFSAQQFPDLHSELNLSSLELGDSALYFCASSGGEFSYGYTFGSGTRLTVV.

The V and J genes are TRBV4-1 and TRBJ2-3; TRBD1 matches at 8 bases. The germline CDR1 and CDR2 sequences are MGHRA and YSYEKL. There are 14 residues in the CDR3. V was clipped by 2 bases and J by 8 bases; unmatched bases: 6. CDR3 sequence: CASSQPLRGRTQYF. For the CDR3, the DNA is TGCGCCAGCAGCCAACCTCTCAGGGGGCGTACGCAGTATTTT.

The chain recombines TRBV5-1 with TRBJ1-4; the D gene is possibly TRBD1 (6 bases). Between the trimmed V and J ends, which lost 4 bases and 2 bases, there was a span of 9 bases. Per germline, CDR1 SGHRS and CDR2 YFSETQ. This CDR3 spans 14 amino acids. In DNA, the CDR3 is TGCGCCAGCAGCCCCAGGGGCACTAATGAAAAACTGTTTTTT. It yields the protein CASSPRGTNEKLFF. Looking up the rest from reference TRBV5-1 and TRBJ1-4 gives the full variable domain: KAGVTQTPRYLIKTRGQQVTLSCSPISGHRSVSWYQQTPGQGLQFLFEYFSETQRNKGNFPGRFSGRQFSNSRSEMNVSTLELGDSALYLCASSPRGTNEKLFFGSGTQLSVL.

CDR3 coding DNA: TGCGCCAGCAGCTCCGTGGGCGCTGGAAACACCATATATTTT. Amino acids: CASSSVGAGNTIYF. This chain uses TRBV5-1 with TRBJ1-3, with D uncertain. The germline gives CDR1 SGHRS, CDR2 YFSETQ. The CDR3 length is 14 residues. Deletions cut 3 bases from V and 2 bases from J, with 9 bases between.

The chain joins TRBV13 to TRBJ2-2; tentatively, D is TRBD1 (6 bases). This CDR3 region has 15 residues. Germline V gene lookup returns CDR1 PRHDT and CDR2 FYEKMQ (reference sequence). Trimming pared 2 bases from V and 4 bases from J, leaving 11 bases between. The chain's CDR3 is CASSLQLGGTGELFF. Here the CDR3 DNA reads TGTGCCAGCAGCTTACAGTTAGGGGGCACCGGGGAGCTGTTTTTT.

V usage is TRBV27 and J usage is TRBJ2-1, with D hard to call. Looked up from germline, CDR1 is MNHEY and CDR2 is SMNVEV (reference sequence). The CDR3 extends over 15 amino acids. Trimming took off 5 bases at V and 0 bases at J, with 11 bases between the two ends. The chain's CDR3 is CASSHFPSSYNEQFF. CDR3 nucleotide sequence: TGTGCCAGCAGTCACTTCCCGAGCTCCTACAATGAGCAGTTCTTC.

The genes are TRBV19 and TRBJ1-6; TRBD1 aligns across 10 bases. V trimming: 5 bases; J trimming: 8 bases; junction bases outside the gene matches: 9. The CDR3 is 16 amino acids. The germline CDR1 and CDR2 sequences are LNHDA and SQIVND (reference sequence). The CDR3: CASSGGEGTGDSPLHF. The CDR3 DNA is TGTGCCAGTAGTGGGGGAGAGGGGACAGGGGATTCACCCCTCCACTTT.

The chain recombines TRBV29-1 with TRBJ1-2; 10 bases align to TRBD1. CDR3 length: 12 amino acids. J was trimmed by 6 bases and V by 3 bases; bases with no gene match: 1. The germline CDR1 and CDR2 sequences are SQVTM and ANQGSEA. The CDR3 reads CSVEGQGNGYTF. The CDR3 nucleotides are TGCAGCGTTGAGGGACAGGGGAATGGCTACACCTTC.

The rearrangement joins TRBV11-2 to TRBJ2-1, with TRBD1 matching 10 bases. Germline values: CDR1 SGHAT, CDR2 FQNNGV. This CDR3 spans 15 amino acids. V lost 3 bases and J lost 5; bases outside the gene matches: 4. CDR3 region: CASSFLDRGNNEQFF. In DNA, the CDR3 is TGTGCCAGCAGCTTTTTGGACAGGGGGAACAATGAGCAGTTCTTC. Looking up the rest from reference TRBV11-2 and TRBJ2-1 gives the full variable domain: EAGVAQSPRYKIIEKRQSVAFWCNPISGHATLYWYQQILGQGPKLLIQFQNNGVVDDSQLPKDRFSAERLKGVDSTLKIQPAKLEDSAVYLCASSFLDRGNNEQFFGPGTRLTVL.

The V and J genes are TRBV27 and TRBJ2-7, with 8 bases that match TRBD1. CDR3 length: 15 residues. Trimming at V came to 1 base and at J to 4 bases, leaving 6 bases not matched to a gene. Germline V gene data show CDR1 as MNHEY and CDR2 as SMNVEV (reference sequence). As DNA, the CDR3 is TGTGCCAGCAGTTTATTCGGCAGGGGGCTATACGAGCAGTACTTC. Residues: CASSLFGRGLYEQYF.

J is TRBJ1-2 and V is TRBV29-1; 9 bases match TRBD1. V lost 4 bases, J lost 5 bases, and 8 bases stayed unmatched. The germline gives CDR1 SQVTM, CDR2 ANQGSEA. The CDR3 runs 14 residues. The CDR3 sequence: CSVGVTGQGYGYTF. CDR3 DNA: TGCAGCGTTGGGGTTACAGGACAGGGGTATGGCTACACCTTC.

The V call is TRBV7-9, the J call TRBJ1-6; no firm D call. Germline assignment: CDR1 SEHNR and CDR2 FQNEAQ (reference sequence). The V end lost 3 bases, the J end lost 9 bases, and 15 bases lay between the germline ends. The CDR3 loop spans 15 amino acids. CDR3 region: CASSLGLGSGSPLHF. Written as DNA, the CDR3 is TGTGCCAGCAGCTTGGGCCTCGGGAGTGGTTCACCCCTCCACTTT.

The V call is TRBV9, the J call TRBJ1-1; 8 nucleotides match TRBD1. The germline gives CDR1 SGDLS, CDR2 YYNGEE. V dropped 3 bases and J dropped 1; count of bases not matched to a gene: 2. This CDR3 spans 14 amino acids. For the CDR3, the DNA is TGTGCCAGCAGCGCCAGGGGGCGGAACACTGAAGCTTTCTTT. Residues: CASSARGRNTEAFF.

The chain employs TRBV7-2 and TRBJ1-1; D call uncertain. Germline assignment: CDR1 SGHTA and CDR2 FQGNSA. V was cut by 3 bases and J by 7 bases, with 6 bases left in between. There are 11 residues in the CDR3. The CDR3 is CASSFSFEAFF. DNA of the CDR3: TGTGCCAGCAGCTTTAGCTTTGAAGCTTTCTTT.

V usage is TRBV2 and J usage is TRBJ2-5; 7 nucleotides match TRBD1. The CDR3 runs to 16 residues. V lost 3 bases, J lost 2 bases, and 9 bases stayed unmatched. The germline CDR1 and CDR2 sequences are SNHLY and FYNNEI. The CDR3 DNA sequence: TGTGCCAGCAGTGAGGGGTTGGAGACAGGGCAAGAGACCCAGTACTTC. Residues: CASSEGLETGQETQYF.

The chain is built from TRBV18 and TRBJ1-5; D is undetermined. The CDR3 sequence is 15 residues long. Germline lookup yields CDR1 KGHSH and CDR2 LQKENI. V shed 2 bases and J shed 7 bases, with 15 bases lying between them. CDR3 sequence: CASSPGSGSRQPQHF. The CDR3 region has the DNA TGTGCCAGCTCACCAGGGTCCGGTTCGCGGCAGCCCCAGCATTTT.

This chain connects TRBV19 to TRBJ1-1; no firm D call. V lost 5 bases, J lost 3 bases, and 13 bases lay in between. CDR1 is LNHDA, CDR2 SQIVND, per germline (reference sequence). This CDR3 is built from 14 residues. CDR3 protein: CASSLPLTDTEAFF. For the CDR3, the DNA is TGTGCCAGTAGTTTGCCACTCACGGACACTGAAGCTTTCTTT. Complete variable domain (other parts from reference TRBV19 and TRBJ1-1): DGGITQSPKYLFRKEGQNVTLSCEQNLNHDAMYWYRQDPGQGLRLIYYSQIVNDFQKGDIAEGYSVSREKKESFPLTVTSAQKNPTAFYLCASSLPLTDTEAFFGQGTRLTVV.

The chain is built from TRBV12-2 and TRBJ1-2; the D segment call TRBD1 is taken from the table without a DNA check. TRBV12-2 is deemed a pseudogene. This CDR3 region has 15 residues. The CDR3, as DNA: TGTGCAAGTCGCTTACTCTTGGACAGGGAAGATGGCTACACCTTC. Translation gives CASRLLLDREDGYTF.

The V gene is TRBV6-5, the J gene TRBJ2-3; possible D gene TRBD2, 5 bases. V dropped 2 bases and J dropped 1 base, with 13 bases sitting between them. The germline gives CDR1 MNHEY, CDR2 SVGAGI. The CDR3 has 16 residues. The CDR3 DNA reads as TGTGCCAGCAGTTACGACGGCGGGTCGGGCACAGATACGCAGTATTTT. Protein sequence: CASSYDGGSGTDTQYF.

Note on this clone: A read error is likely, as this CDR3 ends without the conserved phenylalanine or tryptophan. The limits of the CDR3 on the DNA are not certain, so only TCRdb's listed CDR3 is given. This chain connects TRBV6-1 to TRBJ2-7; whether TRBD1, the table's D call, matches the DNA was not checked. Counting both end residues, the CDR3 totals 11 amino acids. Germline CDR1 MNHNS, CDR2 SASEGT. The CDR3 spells CASSEGGQVVL.

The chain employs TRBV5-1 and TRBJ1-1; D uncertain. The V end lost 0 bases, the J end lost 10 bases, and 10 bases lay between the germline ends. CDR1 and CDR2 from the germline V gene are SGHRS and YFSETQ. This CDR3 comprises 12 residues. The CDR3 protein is CASSLDVRVAFF. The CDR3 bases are TGCGCCAGCAGCTTGGACGTGAGGGTAGCTTTCTTT.

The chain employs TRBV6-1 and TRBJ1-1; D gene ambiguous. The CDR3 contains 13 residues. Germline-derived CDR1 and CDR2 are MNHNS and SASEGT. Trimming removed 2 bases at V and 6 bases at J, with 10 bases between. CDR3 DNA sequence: TGTGCCAGCAGTGAACCGGTCGGGGCTGAAGCTTTCTTT. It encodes CASSEPVGAEAFF.

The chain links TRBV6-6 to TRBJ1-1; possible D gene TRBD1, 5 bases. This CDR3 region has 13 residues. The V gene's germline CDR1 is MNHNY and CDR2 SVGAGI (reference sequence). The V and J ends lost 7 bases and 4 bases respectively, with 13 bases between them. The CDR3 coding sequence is TGTGCCAGCACCAAGGGGCTGGGCACTGAAGCTTTCTTT. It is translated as CASTKGLGTEAFF.

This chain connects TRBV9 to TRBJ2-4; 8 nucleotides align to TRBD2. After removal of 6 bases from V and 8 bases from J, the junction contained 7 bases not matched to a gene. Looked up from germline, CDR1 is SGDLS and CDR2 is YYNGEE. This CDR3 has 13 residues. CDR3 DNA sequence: TGTGCCAGCACCCGGGAGGGAGCGGACATTCAGTACTTC. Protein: CASTREGADIQYF.